These 30 T cell receptor beta chains were sequenced from one sample in a study of blood T cell repertoires in COVID-19. Assay: immunoSEQ multiplex PCR; the TCRdb copy retains only in-frame clones and omits some. The data hold 430,000 or so clones, with around 90% observed a single time. Sequencing used peripheral blood. These receptors came from a man younger than 30 with COVID-19, enrolled during active disease.

To note about this clone: Distinct nucleotide sequences in the sample also encode this CDR3. V and J are TRBV19 and TRBJ1-5; possible D gene TRBD1, 6 bases. The CDR3 is 14 residues long. CDR1 and CDR2 from the germline V gene are LNHDA and SQIVND (reference sequence). V was shortened by 0 bases and J by 5 bases, with 8 bases between the two germline ends. The CDR3 region is CASSIDRGHQPQHF. Written as DNA, the CDR3 is TGTGCCAGTAGTATAGACAGGGGCCATCAGCCCCAGCATTTT.

The V gene is TRBV5-8, the J gene TRBJ1-4, with D possibly TRBD1 on 6 matching bases. The CDR3 is 16 amino acids. Germline assignment: CDR1 SGHTS and CDR2 YDEGEE. The ends were cut back, 1 base at V and 0 bases at J, with 10 bases in the middle. CDR3 region: CASSLPQGATNEKLFF. In nucleotides, the CDR3 is TGTGCCAGCAGCTTGCCACAGGGCGCAACTAATGAAAAACTGTTTTTT.

This clone was recorded once. This chain connects TRBV5-1 to TRBJ2-5; 11 nucleotides align to TRBD2. In germline, CDR1 is SGHRS, CDR2 YFSETQ. This CDR3 spans 16 amino acids. Trimming removed 0 bases from V and 1 base from J; junction bases left unmatched: 2. CDR3 sequence reads: CASSLAGLAAQETQYF. The CDR3 nucleotides read TGCGCCAGCAGCTTGGCGGGACTAGCGGCCCAAGAGACCCAGTACTTC.

V is TRBV6-4 and J is TRBJ1-6; 7 nucleotides line up with TRBD1. Trimming took 8 bases from V and 14 from J; bases not matched to a gene: 9. CDR1 is MRHNA, CDR2 SNTAGT, per germline. There are 12 residues in the CDR3. The CDR3 sequence: CASGGQTKTLHF. The CDR3 DNA sequence: TGTGCCAGCGGGGGACAGACAAAAACCCTCCACTTT.

The chain has TRBV4-1 and TRBJ1-1, with a possible D match to TRBD1 (5 bases). The CDR3 has 15 residues. The V end lost 4 bases, the J end lost 7 bases, and 19 bases lay between the germline ends. CDR1 and CDR2 from the germline V gene are MGHRA and YSYEKL. In DNA, the CDR3 is TGCGCCAGCAGCCCCCGGGGGGATGGACCTGGTGAAGCTTTCTTT. Translation gives CASSPRGDGPGEAFF.

Worth noting for this clone: The junction shows a germline mismatch at one end, possibly a read error. The sample carries other DNA sequences with the same CDR3. The chain has TRBV9 and TRBJ2-1; no clear D. Germline CDR1 SGDLS, CDR2 YYNGEE. The CDR3 loop spans 12 amino acids. The CDR3, as DNA: TGTGCTAGCAGCGCTAGGTTCCATGAGCAGTTCTTC. Translation: CASSARFHEQFF.

The chain employs TRBV7-3 and TRBJ2-2; 7 nucleotides line up with TRBD2. Germline V lookup: CDR1 SGHTA, CDR2 FQGTGA. The trim removed 1 base at V and 1 base at J, leaving 0 bases unmatched. The CDR3 runs 15 residues. In DNA form, the CDR3 reads TGTGCCAGCAGCTTAAGCGGGAGGAACACCGGGGAGCTGTTTTTT. Protein sequence: CASSLSGRNTGELFF.

CDR3 nucleotides: TGTGCCAGCAGCTTAATGGGACAGGCCTCTGGAAACACCATATATTTT. Amino acid sequence: CASSLMGQASGNTIYF. J is TRBJ1-3 and V is TRBV13; TRBD1 matches 8 bases. The CDR3 extends over 16 amino acids. The germline V gene encodes CDR1 PRHDT and CDR2 FYEKMQ (reference sequence). J lost 0 bases, V lost 2 bases, and 3 bases had no gene match.

The V call is TRBV5-1, the J call TRBJ2-4; 7 bases fit TRBD1. The trim removed 4 bases at V and 1 base at J, leaving 8 bases unmatched. This CDR3 contains 16 residues. Germline V gene sequence: CDR1 SGHRS, CDR2 YFSETQ. The CDR3 DNA follows: TGCGCCAGCAGCACCGGACAGGCCGACGCCAAAAACATTCAGTACTTC. This sequence encodes CASSTGQADAKNIQYF.

The rearrangement links TRBV6-6 to TRBJ2-1, with D possibly being TRBD2 (6 bases). CDR3 length: 14 amino acids. V was shortened by 4 bases and J by 2 bases, with 9 bases between the two germline ends. Germline CDR1 and CDR2: MNHNY and SVGAGI (reference sequence). Written as DNA, the CDR3 is TGTGCCAGCAGTTTGGGCGGGACCTACAATGAGCAGTTCTTC. It translates to CASSLGGTYNEQFF.

V and J are TRBV2 and TRBJ1-5, with a tentative D call TRBD1 (6 bases). V was clipped by 5 bases and J by 7 bases, with 18 bases between them. The V gene's germline CDR1 is SNHLY and CDR2 FYNNEI. The CDR3 is made up of 15 amino acids. The CDR3 coding sequence is TGTGCCAGCAGTATGGACAGCTTTTCGGGGCAGCCCCAGCATTTT. It specifies CASSMDSFSGQPQHF.

The V gene is TRBV15, the J gene TRBJ1-1; no definite D call. This CDR3 is built from 13 residues. V lost 5 bases and J 4 bases, leaving 11 bases between the germline ends. CDR1 and CDR2 (germline): LNHNV, YYDKDF (reference sequence). The CDR3 reads CATSGRRGTEAFF. The DNA of the CDR3 is TGTGCCACCAGCGGACGGCGGGGCACTGAAGCTTTCTTT.

This clone was seen a few times. The V and J genes are TRBV7-8 and TRBJ2-1; no firm D call. Germline lookup yields CDR1 SGHVS and CDR2 FQNEAQ. This CDR3 is built from 14 residues. Trimming pared 1 base from V and 4 bases from J, leaving 8 bases between. The chain's CDR3 is CASSLVLNYNEQFF. The CDR3 DNA is TGTGCCAGCAGCTTAGTTCTAAATTACAATGAGCAGTTCTTC. Full variable domain (rest looked up from reference TRBV7-8 and TRBJ2-1): GAGVSQSPRYKVAKRGQDVALRCDPISGHVSLFWYQQALGQGPEFLTYFQNEAQLDKSGLPSDRFFAERPEGSVSTLKIQRTQQEDSAVYLCASSLVLNYNEQFFGPGTRLTVL.

The J gene is TRBJ2-5, the V gene TRBV7-9; 10 bases match TRBD2. The germline V gene has CDR1 SEHNR and CDR2 FQNEAQ (reference sequence). V was pared by 4 bases and J by 7 bases, with 3 bases of the junction left unmatched. This CDR3 has 13 amino acids. The CDR3 here is CASSSAGGPTQYF. The CDR3 DNA sequence: TGTGCCAGCAGCTCAGCGGGGGGGCCGACCCAGTACTTC.

The chain is built from TRBV19 and TRBJ2-7; D remains ambiguous. Deletions cut 2 bases from V and 2 bases from J, with 10 bases between. Germline V gene lookup returns CDR1 LNHDA and CDR2 SQIVND (reference sequence). This CDR3 has 14 amino acids. The CDR3 coding sequence is TGTGCCAGTAGTATATACACAGATACCTACGAGCAGTACTTC. This gives the protein CASSIYTDTYEQYF.

The rearrangement links TRBV19 to TRBJ2-1, with D maybe TRBD2 (5 bases). Germline CDR1 LNHDA, CDR2 SQIVND (reference sequence). The CDR3 contains 15 residues. Trimming removed 10 bases from V and 8 bases from J, with 24 bases in between. CDR3 nucleotide sequence: TGTGCCACCCAAGCGGCTTTAGGAGCCTTGGATGAGCAGTTCTTC. Protein: CATQAALGALDEQFF.

This chain links TRBV14 with TRBJ2-1; weak D call: TRBD1 (5 bases). CDR1 and CDR2 from the germline V gene are SGHDN and FVKESK. V shed 2 bases and J shed 4 bases, with 15 bases lying between them. This CDR3 region has 16 residues. CDR3 coding DNA: TGTGCCAGCAGCCAAAATTCCGGAGCAGGGTACAATGAGCAGTTCTTC. Protein: CASSQNSGAGYNEQFF.

This chain uses TRBV4-1 with TRBJ1-2; D uncertain. The germline V and J ends were trimmed by 1 base and 1 base, with 13 bases remaining between them. Per germline, CDR1 MGHRA and CDR2 YSYEKL. This CDR3 spans 16 amino acids. CDR3 protein: CASSQGPPVFNYGYTF. The CDR3 DNA sequence: TGCGCCAGCAGCCAAGGCCCCCCAGTTTTTAACTATGGCTACACCTTC.

The chain joins TRBV27 to TRBJ1-1; tentative D call: TRBD1 (6 bases). V was pared by 2 bases and J by 1 base, with 8 bases between. CDR3 length: 14 residues. Germline V gene lookup returns CDR1 MNHEY and CDR2 SMNVEV (reference sequence). The CDR3 region is CASSLQGWNTEAFF. The CDR3 nucleotides read TGTGCCAGCAGTTTACAGGGGTGGAACACTGAAGCTTTCTTT.

V gene TRBV13 combines with J gene TRBJ2-5, with 8 bases fitting TRBD1. Per germline, CDR1 PRHDT and CDR2 FYEKMQ (reference sequence). With 4 bases clipped from V and 5 bases from J, the junction kept 6 bases outside the gene matches. The CDR3 runs 14 residues. The CDR3 loop is CASSSLDRVETQYF. Here the CDR3 DNA reads TGTGCCAGCAGCTCCCTGGACAGGGTCGAGACCCAGTACTTC.

The chain recombines TRBV2 with TRBJ1-2; 7 bases match TRBD1. J was trimmed by 8 bases and V by 3 bases; bases with no gene match: 6. The CDR3 runs to 13 residues. Germline V CDR1 and CDR2: SNHLY, FYNNEI. CDR3 residues: CASSDRQGWGYTF. CDR3 coding DNA: TGTGCCAGCAGTGACAGACAGGGTTGGGGCTACACCTTC.

This sequence joins TRBV24-1 and TRBJ2-3; 7 bases agree with TRBD2. CDR1 is KGHDR, CDR2 SFDVKD, per germline. With 4 bases clipped from V and 2 bases from J, the junction kept 8 bases outside the gene matches. The CDR3 has 16 residues. Written as DNA, the CDR3 is TGTGCCACCAGTGAGCCAGCGGGACGACACACAGATACGCAGTATTTT. This codes for CATSEPAGRHTDTQYF.

CDR3 nucleotides: TGCGCCAGCAGTGAGTCGGTGGGACAGGCCTACAATGAGCAGTTCTTC. Amino acid sequence: CASSESVGQAYNEQFF. This chain joins TRBV10-2 and TRBJ2-1; TRBD1 aligns across 8 bases. Trimming took 0 bases from V and 2 from J; bases not matched to a gene: 3. CDR3 size: 16 residues. In germline, CDR1 is WSHSY, CDR2 SAAADI.

This clone has only one observation. V is TRBV7-3 and J is TRBJ2-1, with 11 bases lining up with TRBD1. The V gene end was trimmed by 8 bases and the J gene end by 6 bases; junction bases not matched to a gene: 6. Per the germline V gene, CDR1 is SGHTA and CDR2 is FQGTGA. The CDR3 is 14 amino acids. This chain's CDR3 is CASSPGQGVNEQFF. The CDR3 region has the DNA TGTGCCAGCTCCCCGGGACAGGGGGTCAATGAGCAGTTCTTC. Looking up the rest from reference TRBV7-3 and TRBJ2-1 gives the full variable domain: GAGVSQTPSNKVTEKGKYVELRCDPISGHTALYWYRQSLGQGPEFLIYFQGTGAADDSGLPNDRFFAVRPEGSVSTLKIQRTERGDSAVYLCASSPGQGVNEQFFGPGTRLTVL.

The rearrangement links TRBV6-5 to TRBJ1-1, with D perhaps TRBD1 (6 bases). Trimming left V 2 bases short and J 3 bases short, with 16 bases between. The CDR3 contains 16 residues. Germline V gene lookup returns CDR1 MNHEY and CDR2 SVGAGI. This CDR3 is CASSYGRGGSHTEAFF. CDR3 DNA: TGTGCCAGCAGTTACGGGCGTGGGGGCAGTCACACTGAAGCTTTCTTT.

V gene TRBV6-1 combines with J gene TRBJ2-7; 10 positions agree with TRBD1. CDR3 length equals 15 residues. Germline V gene lookup returns CDR1 MNHNS and CDR2 SASEGT. V was pared by 3 bases and J by 4 bases, with 6 bases of the junction left unmatched. The CDR3 is CASSDSGQGSYEQYF. CDR3 bases: TGTGCCAGCAGTGATTCGGGACAGGGGAGTTACGAGCAGTACTTC.

This clone occurred once. The chain links TRBV2 to TRBJ2-1; TRBD1 matches 8 bases. V lost 6 bases to trimming and J lost 5 bases; unmatched junction nucleotides: 12. The germline V gene encodes CDR1 SNHLY and CDR2 FYNNEI. This CDR3 has 16 residues. CDR3 protein: CASSATATGADNEQFF. The CDR3 bases are TGTGCCAGCAGCGCCACGGCGACAGGGGCGGACAATGAGCAGTTCTTC. The full variable domain, its missing parts supplied by reference TRBV2 and TRBJ2-1, is EPEVTQTPSHQVTQMGQEVILRCVPISNHLYFYWYRQILGQKVEFLVSFYNNEISEKSEIFDDQFSVERPDGSNFTLKIRSTKLEDSAMYFCASSATATGADNEQFFGPGTRLTVL.

The chain combines TRBV19 with TRBJ2-1, with no clear D. The CDR3 loop spans 15 amino acids. V dropped 3 bases and J dropped 9 bases, with 18 bases sitting between them. Looked up from germline, CDR1 is LNHDA and CDR2 is SQIVND (reference sequence). CDR3 bases: TGTGCCAGTAGTATTGAAGTCCTAGTACAAGGTGAGCAGTTCTTC. Translating gives CASSIEVLVQGEQFF.

A note on this clone: Other DNA sequences in this specimen translate into the identical CDR3. CDR3 sequence: CASSLSGDTQYF. CDR3 nucleotide sequence: TGTGCCAGCAGCTTATCCGGGGATACGCAGTATTTT. The V gene is TRBV7-9, the J gene TRBJ2-3; D is unclear. The CDR3 has 12 residues. With 2 bases removed from V and 6 bases from J, the gap between germline ends came to 6 bases. Germline lookup yields CDR1 SEHNR and CDR2 FQNEAQ (reference sequence).

The rearrangement joins TRBV21-1 to TRBJ1-5. TRBV21-1 is designated a pseudogene. This CDR3 comprises 15 residues. As DNA, the CDR3 is TGTGCCAGCAGCAAAGCGCTAACGGGGGGTCAGCCCCAGCATTTT. Translated, it gives CASSKALTGGQPQHF.